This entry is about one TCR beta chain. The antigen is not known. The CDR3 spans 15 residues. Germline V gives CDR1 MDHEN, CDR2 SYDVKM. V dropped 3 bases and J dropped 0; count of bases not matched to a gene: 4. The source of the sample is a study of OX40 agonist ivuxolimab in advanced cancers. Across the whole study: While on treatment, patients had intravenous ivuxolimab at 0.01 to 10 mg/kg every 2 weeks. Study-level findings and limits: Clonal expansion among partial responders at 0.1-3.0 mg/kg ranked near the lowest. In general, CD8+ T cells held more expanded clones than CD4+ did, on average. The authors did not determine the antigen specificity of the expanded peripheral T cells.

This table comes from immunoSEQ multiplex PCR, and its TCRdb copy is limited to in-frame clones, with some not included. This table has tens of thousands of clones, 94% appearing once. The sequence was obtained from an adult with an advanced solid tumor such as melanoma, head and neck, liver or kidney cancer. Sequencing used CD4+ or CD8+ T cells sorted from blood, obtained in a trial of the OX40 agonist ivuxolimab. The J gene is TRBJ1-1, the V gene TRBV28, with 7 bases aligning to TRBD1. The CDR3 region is CASSLDRPLNTEAFF. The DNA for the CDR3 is TGTGCCAGCAGTTTGGACAGGCCCTTGAACACTGAAGCTTTCTTT.